Included here is one T cell receptor (beta chain) sequence, with context. CDR3 length: 15 amino acids. From germline, CDR1 is SGDLS and CDR2 YYNGEE. V lost 0 bases and J 0 bases, leaving 9 bases between the germline ends. The data originate from a study of patients and donors after allogeneic stem cell transplantation. TCRdb recomputed calls from the RT-PCR reads with MiXCR, one row per CDR3 protein. The profile covers 800,000 to 1,000,000 distinct CDR3 sequences, with about 20% appearing a single time and 5% to 6.5% taken by the ten largest. Sequenced input: blood, either unsorted or a sorted T cell fraction (not recorded which). The V call is TRBV9, the J call TRBJ1-2; no definite D call. The origin of this receptor is a human donor who was either an allogeneic HSCT recipient or a stem cell or donor lymphocyte infusion donor (not recorded which). It is not recorded whose cells these are; they may come from a transplant donor. The CDR3 nucleotides are TGTGCCAGCAGCGTAGCTGGCGCGGCTAACTATGGCTACACCTTC. As protein: CASSVAGAANYGYTF.